These 14 T cell receptor beta chains came from one sample sequenced in a study of cytomegalovirus exposure and HLA in healthy donors. Amplification used 60 Vbeta primers and 13 Jbeta primers. TCRdb keeps only in-frame clones here, not all; method: immunoSEQ multiplex PCR. This sample has 100,000 or so clones, with about 74% found just once. The sequenced material came from PBMCs. These receptors were obtained from a female donor in good health and CMV-seropositive.

The chain couples TRBV27 to TRBJ1-2; 10 bases fit TRBD1. The V and J ends lost 7 bases and 5 bases, in that order; junction bases with no gene match: 4. Per the germline V gene, CDR1 is MNHEY and CDR2 is SMNVEV (reference sequence). This CDR3 has 13 residues. CDR3 bases: TGTGCCAGCACTCCGGGACAGGGGTATGGCTACACCTTC. It specifies CASTPGQGYGYTF.

The gene calls are TRBV9 and TRBJ1-2; 9 bases fit TRBD1. Trimming took 7 bases from V and 4 from J; bases not matched to a gene: 11. This CDR3 comprises 15 residues. The germline CDR1 and CDR2 sequences are SGDLS and YYNGEE. The CDR3 loop reads CASGGRGQGSYGYTF. The CDR3 region has the DNA TGTGCCAGCGGGGGTCGGGGACAGGGCAGCTATGGCTACACCTTC.

The chain recombines TRBV18 with TRBJ1-1; TRBD1 is a possible D gene (6 bases). The V gene lost 3 bases and the J gene lost 5 bases, with 13 bases spanning the gap. The CDR3 sequence is 14 residues long. Looked up from germline, CDR1 is KGHSH and CDR2 is LQKENI. The CDR3 region has the DNA TGTGCCAGCTCACCGACAGGTGGCTCAACTGAAGCTTTCTTT. This translates into CASSPTGGSTEAFF.

The genes are TRBV6-5 and TRBJ1-1, with TRBD1 as a possible D gene (5 bases). V was pared by 6 bases and J by 3 bases, with 17 bases between. The germline V gene encodes CDR1 MNHEY and CDR2 SVGAGI. There are 15 residues in the CDR3. The CDR3 nucleotides are TGTGCCAGCAGCGATGGTTCGGCGGGGGACACTGAAGCTTTCTTT. Encoded protein: CASSDGSAGDTEAFF.

The CDR3 DNA is TGTGCCAGCACCACCGCGGCAGGGGGCTCCTACGAGCAGTACTTC. Translation gives CASTTAAGGSYEQYF. The chain employs TRBV6-5 and TRBJ2-7; 7 nucleotides match TRBD1. The CDR3 length is 15 residues. V dropped 7 bases and J dropped 0; count of bases not matched to a gene: 9. The germline V gene has CDR1 MNHEY and CDR2 SVGAGI.

The chain uses TRBV5-4 and TRBJ2-7; 11 positions agree with TRBD2. The CDR3 loop spans 17 amino acids. Germline V CDR1 and CDR2: SGHNT, YYREEE (reference sequence). After removal of 0 bases from V and 1 base from J, the junction contained 6 bases not matched to a gene. CDR3 protein: CASSLGLAGGESYEQYF. The CDR3 DNA reads as TGTGCCAGCAGCTTGGGGCTAGCGGGAGGAGAGTCCTACGAGCAGTACTTC.

Turning to this clone: Other nucleotide sequences in the sample specify the same CDR3. This rearrangement joins TRBV9 to TRBJ2-1; TRBD2 might be the D (6 bases). The CDR3 spans 14 residues. Germline CDR1 and CDR2: SGDLS and YYNGEE. Trimming left V 3 bases short and J 9 bases short, with 16 bases between. In DNA, the CDR3 is TGTGCCAGCAGCGCCCGGGACTCCCGGGGTGAGCAGTTCTTC. Protein sequence: CASSARDSRGEQFF.

This sequence joins TRBV18 and TRBJ2-5; TRBD2 agrees at 8 bases. Germline V gene sequence: CDR1 KGHSH, CDR2 LQKENI. The ends lost 3 bases at V and 5 bases at J; junction bases unmatched: 5. CDR3 length equals 14 residues. The CDR3 loop reads CASSPSGGPETQYF. The CDR3 nucleotides read TGTGCCAGCTCACCTTCGGGGGGGCCGGAGACCCAGTACTTC.

V usage is TRBV7-2 and J usage is TRBJ2-1; D is perhaps TRBD2 (6 bases). CDR1 is SGHTA, CDR2 FQGNSA, per germline. The V end lost 4 bases, the J end lost 9 bases, and 19 bases lay between the germline ends. The CDR3 loop spans 15 amino acids. In DNA, the CDR3 is TGTGCCAGCAGCTCGGAGGGGCCCCTCGGTGGTGAGCAGTTCTTC. It translates to CASSSEGPLGGEQFF.

J is TRBJ2-5 and V is TRBV9, with 10 bases matching TRBD2. The germline CDR1 and CDR2 sequences are SGDLS and YYNGEE. There are 15 residues in the CDR3. Trimming took 3 bases from V and 1 from J; bases not matched to a gene: 3. The CDR3 nucleotides are TGTGCCAGCAGCGGTCTAGCGGGGGTCCAAGAGACCCAGTACTTC. This translates into CASSGLAGVQETQYF.

The chain carries TRBV19 and TRBJ1-5; 9 bases match TRBD1. The CDR3 loop spans 15 amino acids. J gave up 3 bases and V 4 bases, and 4 bases lay outside the gene matches. Per the germline V gene, CDR1 is LNHDA and CDR2 is SQIVND (reference sequence). CDR3 coding DNA: TGTGCCAGTAGTACCCGGGACAGGGTCAATCAGCCCCAGCATTTT. It yields the protein CASSTRDRVNQPQHF.

There are a few counts of this clone. This chain links TRBV7-9 with TRBJ1-2; weak D call: TRBD1 (5 bases). Trimming removed 5 bases at V and 7 bases at J, with 20 bases between. CDR1 and CDR2 from the germline V gene are SEHNR and FQNEAQ (reference sequence). This CDR3 region has 15 residues. CDR3 bases: TGTGCCAGCAGCCGGGCGGCGGGCGGGACGAGTGGCTACACCTTC. This codes for CASSRAAGGTSGYTF.

V usage is TRBV30 and J usage is TRBJ2-2, with D maybe TRBD1 (6 bases). Deletions cut 0 bases from V and 6 bases from J, with 14 bases between. Germline V gene data show CDR1 as GTSNPN and CDR2 as SVGIG (reference sequence). The CDR3 extends over 15 amino acids. Here the CDR3 reads CAWSVFTGKAGELFF. CDR3 bases: TGTGCCTGGAGTGTCTTCACAGGGAAGGCCGGGGAGCTGTTTTTT.

The chain couples TRBV9 to TRBJ2-1; tentatively, D is TRBD2 (5 bases). This CDR3 spans 17 amino acids. Germline V gene sequence: CDR1 SGDLS, CDR2 YYNGEE. Trimming took off 1 base at V and 0 bases at J, with 14 bases between the two ends. The CDR3 DNA reads TGTGCCAGCAGCGTATTCAATAGCGCCTACTCCTACAATGAGCAGTTCTTC. The encoded protein is CASSVFNSAYSYNEQFF.